The rows below give T cell receptor beta chains drawn from one sample of a study of CD4 T cells in relation to SARS-CoV-2 and coronaviruses. Antigens for these TCRs are unknown. Sequencing was performed with immunoSEQ multiplex PCR; in TCRdb, only in-frame clones are kept and a portion is missing. The profile shows under 25,000 clones, around 77% of them singletons. Input material: CD4+ T cells from PBMCs, cultured in vitro. These receptors all stem from a human donor in good health. Both conserved end residues are part of each CDR3. D genes are given only for firm matches. Size is omitted from some rows. Given values are once, few, many or a class for expanded clones.

d_gene	v_gene	abundance	j_gene	CDR3nt	CDR3aa
NA	TRBV5-1	few	TRBJ1-6	TGCGCCAGCAGCTTGTCTGGGGGGGCTGAGTCACCCCTCCACTTT	CASSLSGGAESPLHF
NA	TRBV5-1	NA	TRBJ1-1	TGCGCCAGCAGCTCTGGACCTGTAGGTGAAGCTTTCTTT	CASSSGPVGEAFF
NA	TRBV19	NA	TRBJ1-5	TGTGCCAGTAGTCTCCTAACAGGGTCGAGCAATCAGCCCCAGCATTTT	CASSLLTGSSNQPQHF
NA	TRBV13	NA	TRBJ1-6	TGTGCCAGCAGCTTATCGTCGGGGGCAGGGCGGTCACCCCTCCACTTT	CASSLSSGAGRSPLHF
NA	TRBV19	NA	TRBJ1-5	TGTGCCAGTAGTAGTGGGGCCCGGGGGATCGATCAGCCCCAGCATTTT	CASSSGARGIDQPQHF
TRBD2	TRBV6-4	few	TRBJ2-3	TGTGCCAGCAGTGAGCGGACTAGCGGGGAAACAGATACGCAGTATTTT	CASSERTSGETDTQYF
TRBD1	TRBV3-1/TRBV3-2	NA	TRBJ2-7	TGTGCCAGCAGCCCACATACAGGGGCCTCCTTACTCTCCTACGAGCAGTACTTC	CASSPHTGASLLSYEQYF
NA	TRBV21-1	NA	TRBJ2-7	TGTGCCAGCAGCAAAGCGGGGCTCGAGCAGTACTTC	CASSKAGLEQYF
NA	TRBV5-1	NA	TRBJ2-1	TGCGCCAGCAGCCCTGACACAGGCTCCCTCCAGTTCTTC	CASSPDTGSLQFF
TRBD2	TRBV9	NA	TRBJ2-5	TGTGCCAGCAGCGTAGTGGGTGCGGGAGGGGGGGAGACCCAGTACTTC	CASSVVGAGGGETQYF
NA	TRBV4-2	few	TRBJ2-1	TGTGCCAGCAGCCAAGGTCCAGCGGAGTGGCAGTTCTTC	CASSQGPAEWQFF
NA	TRBV5-1	few	TRBJ1-2	TGCGCCAGCAGCCCGGGACAAGACTATGGCTACACCTTC	CASSPGQDYGYTF
NA	TRBV10-2	few	TRBJ2-2	TGCGCCAGCAGTGAGGACTACCCAACAGGGACCGGGGAGCTGTTTTTT	CASSEDYPTGTGELFF
NA	TRBV3-1/TRBV3-2	NA	TRBJ1-5	TGTGCCAGCAGCCAAGGAGAGGGACAGCCCCAGCATTTT	CASSQGEGQPQHF
TRBD1	TRBV27	NA	TRBJ2-3	TGTGCCAGCAGTTTATTGGACAGGGCAAATACGCAGTATTTT	CASSLLDRANTQYF
NA	TRBV6-1	NA	TRBJ2-1	TGTGCCAGCAGTTCCCAAGGGGCAAATGAGCAGTTCTTC	CASSSQGANEQFF
TRBD1	TRBV19	NA	TRBJ1-5	TGTGCCAGTAGTACCCGCCGGGACAGCCATAGCAATCAGCCCCAGCATTTT	CASSTRRDSHSNQPQHF
NA	TRBV11-2	NA	TRBJ2-1	TGTGCCAGCAGCTTAGTCCTGCTGAGCTCCTACAATGAGCAGTTCTTC	CASSLVLLSSYNEQFF
TRBD1	TRBV7-9	NA	TRBJ1-5	TGTGCCAGCAGTTACCAGGGGGCTGGGCAGCCCCAGCATTTT	CASSYQGAGQPQHF
TRBD1	TRBV27	NA	TRBJ2-5	TGTGCCAGCAGTGGGCGACAGGGCTTGGGGGAGACCCAGTACTTC	CASSGRQGLGETQYF
TRBD1	TRBV7-9	NA	TRBJ2-7	TGTGCCAGCAGTTCTCCGGGACAGGGGTACGAGCAGTACTTC	CASSSPGQGYEQYF
TRBD2	TRBV9	NA	TRBJ2-1	TGTGCCAGCAGCGTAGCGACGGGGACTAGCTCCCCGTGGCCCAGTACCAATGAGCAGTTCTTC	CASSVATGTSSPWPSTNEQFF
NA	TRBV6-5	NA	TRBJ1-2	TGTGCCAGCAGTTACTCGACGGACACTCATGGCTACACCTTC	CASSYSTDTHGYTF
NA	TRBV19	NA	TRBJ1-1	TGTGCCAGTAGTGGAAATAAGTGGTCTGTCACTGAAGCTTTCTTT	CASSGNKWSVTEAFF
NA	TRBV7-8	once	TRBJ1-4	TGTGCCAGCAGCTTAGTAACAGCCGTAGCGGAAAAACTGTTTTTT	CASSLVTAVAEKLFF
NA	TRBV2	NA	TRBJ1-1	TGTGCCAGCAGCCGAAGGGTAGGGGCGAACACTGAAGCTTTCTTT	CASSRRVGANTEAFF
NA	TRBV19	few	TRBJ2-2	TGTGCCAGTAGAATTAGAGGGGTGGACGGGGAGCTGTTTTTT	CASRIRGVDGELFF
TRBD1	TRBV19	NA	TRBJ1-1	TGTGCCAGTAGTATGATACAGGGGGCCAGATCGAACACTGAAGCTTTCTTT	CASSMIQGARSNTEAFF
NA	TRBV6-5	once	TRBJ2-1	TGTGCCAGCGGACCTATGAGCTCCTACAATGAGCAGTTCTTC	CASGPMSSYNEQFF